The clone carrying this T cell receptor (beta chain) came up many times. Its cognate antigen is unknown. In germline, CDR1 is SEHNR, CDR2 FQNEAQ (reference sequence). V was trimmed by 1 base and J by 0 bases, leaving 1 base between them. This CDR3 is built from 13 residues. The sample originates from a study of CD8+CD57+ T cells in acquired aplastic anemia. Study in general: Sorted CD4+ and CD8+ cells yielded DNA averaging approximately 3.5 ug. Around 11 million reads were obtained on average for healthy donor CD4+ cells. Points from the study as a whole: There were around 28 CD8+ CDR3 sequences that occurred in both patients and controls. Patients and healthy controls showed no significant CD8+ Simpson's diversity difference.

According to the study, genomic DNA was the template for TCR beta VDJ and CDR3 profiling. TCRdb passed the reads through MiXCR, listing each CDR3 protein once. The sample gives approximately 200,000 distinct CDR3 sequences, roughly half of which show up once; about a sixth is in the top ten. Sequencing input: sorted CD4+, CD8+, or CD8+CD57+ T cells (not recorded which) from PBMCs. The TCR sequence derives from a human donor in good health, serving as a control. The chain employs TRBV7-9 and TRBJ1-3; D ambiguous. The CDR3 region has the DNA TGTGCCAGCAGCTTAGACTCTGGAAACACCATATATTTT. This encodes CASSLDSGNTIYF.